What follows are 6 T cell receptor beta chains derived from one specimen sequenced in a study of cytotoxic CD8 clonotypes in ibrutinib-treated CLL. Clones were read by immunoSEQ multiplex PCR, and TCRdb kept only the in-frame ones, dropping some. The sample has fewer than 400,000 clones, about 61% seen once. The sample consisted of PBMCs, taken after 36 months of ibrutinib treatment. These receptors came from a human donor with chronic lymphocytic leukemia.

The rearrangement links TRBV4-1 to TRBJ2-2; 10 nucleotides agree with TRBD2. Germline trimming cut 2 bases from V and 5 bases from J; bases unmatched to any gene: 5. CDR1 and CDR2 (germline): MGHRA, YSYEKL. The CDR3 runs to 16 residues. The CDR3 is CASSQLAGGRTGELFF. CDR3 DNA: TGCGCCAGCAGCCAATTAGCGGGGGGACGGACCGGGGAGCTGTTTTTT.

V gene TRBV4-3 combines with J gene TRBJ1-3; weak D call: TRBD1 (6 bases). CDR3 length: 20 amino acids. Germline loops: CDR1 LGHNA, CDR2 YSLEER. V dropped 0 bases and J dropped 0 bases, with 21 bases sitting between them. DNA of the CDR3: TGCGCCAGCAGCCAAGATGTTGGGGAGGACAGCCTATTCTCTGGAAACACCATATATTTT. This codes for CASSQDVGEDSLFSGNTIYF.

The chain carries TRBV9 and TRBJ2-7, with 7 bases matching TRBD2. Unmatched junction bases numbered 6, after V lost 0 bases and J lost 3 bases. Per germline, CDR1 SGDLS and CDR2 YYNGEE. The CDR3 length is 15 residues. CDR3 loop: CASSVGAGSNYEQYF. The CDR3 DNA follows: TGTGCCAGCAGCGTAGGAGCGGGGAGTAACTACGAGCAGTACTTC.

V usage is TRBV6-5 and J usage is TRBJ2-1; D perhaps matches TRBD2 (5 bases). Germline V gives CDR1 MNHEY, CDR2 SVGAGI. CDR3 length equals 13 residues. V was shortened by 6 bases and J by 9 bases, with 15 bases between the two germline ends. CDR3 nucleotide sequence: TGTGCCAGCAGCCGGGGTGGGCGGGCTGAGCAGTTCTTC. The encoded protein is CASSRGGRAEQFF.

The chain is built from TRBV19 and TRBJ2-5, with D uncertain. V lost 8 bases to trimming and J lost 2 bases, with 12 bases between them. Germline CDR1 LNHDA, CDR2 SQIVND (reference sequence). This CDR3 spans 13 amino acids. DNA for the CDR3: TGTGCCAGTGGGCCAGTCCAACAAGAGACCCAGTACTTC. Translation gives CASGPVQQETQYF.

The DNA of the CDR3 is TGTGCCAGCAGTGATATCGTGACTAGCGACCGTTACAATGAGCAGTTCTTC. It specifies CASSDIVTSDRYNEQFF. The rearrangement joins TRBV2 to TRBJ2-1; 8 nucleotides align to TRBD2. Per the germline V gene, CDR1 is SNHLY and CDR2 is FYNNEI. The CDR3 length is 17 residues. J was trimmed by 4 bases and V by 3 bases; bases with no gene match: 11. Supplemented by reference TRBV2 and TRBJ2-1, the full variable domain reads EPEVTQTPSHQVTQMGQEVILRCVPISNHLYFYWYRQILGQKVEFLVSFYNNEISEKSEIFDDQFSVERPDGSNFTLKIRSTKLEDSAMYFCASSDIVTSDRYNEQFFGPGTRLTVL.